This TCR beta chain was obtained from a study of CD8 T cells in ankylosing spondylitis. Library preparation for TCR beta used quantitative 5'-RACE with molecular barcodes. TCRdb used MiXCR to reprocess the 5' RACE reads, holding one entry per CDR3 protein. The table lists around 770,000 distinct CDR3 sequences, 15% to 20% of them singletons, with about 19% in the top ten. The study's findings and limits: Reported data indicate significant enrichment of disease-linked clones within matched ankylosing spondylitis synovial fluid. Characteristic of ankylosing spondylitis blood, it appeared, was a TCR beta motif comprising eight highly homologous variants.

The trim removed 6 bases at V and 4 bases at J, leaving 4 bases unmatched. The CDR3 sequence is 14 residues long. CDR1 is KGHDR, CDR2 SFDVKD, per germline. A note on this clonotype: Its antigen is not identified.

This clonotype was sampled from a male donor with ankylosing spondylitis. This rearrangement joins TRBV24-1 to TRBJ2-5; 10 nucleotides line up with TRBD1. The specimen sequenced was blood, either unsorted or a sorted T cell fraction (not recorded which). Written as DNA, the CDR3 is TGTGCCACCAGTTTGACAGGGGGCCGAGAGACCCAGTACTTC. It translates to CATSLTGGRETQYF.